One TCR beta chain is described in this entry. What it recognizes is unknown. Through 5' RACE with UMI labels, the TRB cDNA libraries were prepared. TCRdb processed the 5' RACE reads again and assigns one entry to each CDR3 protein, with no DNA. Its clone listing holds about 150,000 distinct CDR3 sequences. Naive CD8+ T cells carried a CD45RO-CCR7+CD27+CD95- phenotype. This record belongs to a study of CXCR3-negative and CXCR3-positive naive CD8 T cells. Findings of the study overall: Comparison of naive subsets found surface CD5 to be comparable, and TCR strength was inferred on the basis of TRB CDR3 properties. CXCR3-negative naive cells had less hydrophobic TRB CDR3s than did CXCR3-positive naive cells.

Sequencing used naive CXCR3+ CD8+ T cells from blood. Subset denoted: CD45RO-CCR7+CD27+CD95- naive CD8+ T cells expressing CXCR3 (TNR3+). The source of this sequence is a human donor in good health. Some clones in this sample may be carry-over from other donors' samples.

The CDR3 sequence: CASRQGVENGELFF. The rearrangement uses TRBV6-4 and TRBJ2-2; the D gene TCRdb calls, TRBD1, cannot be checked with no DNA. Per germline, CDR1 MRHNA and CDR2 SNTAGT. The CDR3 length is 14 residues.